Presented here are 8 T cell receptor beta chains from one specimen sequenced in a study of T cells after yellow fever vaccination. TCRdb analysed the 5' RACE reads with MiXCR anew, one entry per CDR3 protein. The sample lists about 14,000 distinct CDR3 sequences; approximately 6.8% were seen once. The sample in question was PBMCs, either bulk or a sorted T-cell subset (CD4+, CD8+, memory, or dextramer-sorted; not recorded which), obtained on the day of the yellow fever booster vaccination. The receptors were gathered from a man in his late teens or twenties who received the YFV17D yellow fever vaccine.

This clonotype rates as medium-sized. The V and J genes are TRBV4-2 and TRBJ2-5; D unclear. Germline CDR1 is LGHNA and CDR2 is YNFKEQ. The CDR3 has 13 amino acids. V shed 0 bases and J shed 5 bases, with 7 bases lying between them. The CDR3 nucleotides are TGTGCCAGCAGCCAAGATCCGAGGGAGACCCAGTACTTC. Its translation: CASSQDPRETQYF.

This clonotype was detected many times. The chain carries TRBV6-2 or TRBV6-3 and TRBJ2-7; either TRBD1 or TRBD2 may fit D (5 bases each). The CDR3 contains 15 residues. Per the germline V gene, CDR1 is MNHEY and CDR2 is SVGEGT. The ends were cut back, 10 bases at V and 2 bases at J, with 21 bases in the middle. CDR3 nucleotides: TGTGCCACCAACGACAATACTAGGGGTGCCTACGAGCAGTACTTC. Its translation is CATNDNTRGAYEQYF.

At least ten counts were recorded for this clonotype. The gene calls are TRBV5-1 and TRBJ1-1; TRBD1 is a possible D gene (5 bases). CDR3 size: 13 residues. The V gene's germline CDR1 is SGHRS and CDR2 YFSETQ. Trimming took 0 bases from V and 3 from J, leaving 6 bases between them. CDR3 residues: CASSLGGDTEAFF. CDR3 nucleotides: TGCGCCAGCAGCTTGGGGGGCGACACTGAAGCTTTCTTT.

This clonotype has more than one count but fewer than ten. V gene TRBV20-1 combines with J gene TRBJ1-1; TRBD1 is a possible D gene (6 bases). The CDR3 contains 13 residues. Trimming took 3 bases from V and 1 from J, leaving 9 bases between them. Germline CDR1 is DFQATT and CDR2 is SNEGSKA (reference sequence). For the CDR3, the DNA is TGCAGTGCTAGGAGGGGGGGGAACACTGAAGCTTTCTTT. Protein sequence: CSARRGGNTEAFF.

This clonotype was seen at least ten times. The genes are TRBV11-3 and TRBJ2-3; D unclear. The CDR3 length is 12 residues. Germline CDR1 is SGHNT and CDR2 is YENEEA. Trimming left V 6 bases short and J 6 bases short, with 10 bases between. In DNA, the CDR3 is TGTGCCAGCAGTTCCCTGGATGATACGCAGTATTTT. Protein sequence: CASSSLDDTQYF.

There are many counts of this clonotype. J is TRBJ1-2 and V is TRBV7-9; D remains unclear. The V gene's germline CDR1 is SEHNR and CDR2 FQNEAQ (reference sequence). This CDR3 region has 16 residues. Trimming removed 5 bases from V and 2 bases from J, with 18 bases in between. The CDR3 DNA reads TGTGCCAGCAGCCGTCTTTCCCACGGGGAAAACTATGGCTACACCTTC. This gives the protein CASSRLSHGENYGYTF. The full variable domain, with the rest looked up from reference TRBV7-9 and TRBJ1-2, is DTGVSQNPRHKITKRGQNVTFRCDPISEHNRLYWYRQTLGQGPEFLTYFQNEAQLEKSRLLSDRFSAERPKGSFSTLEIQRTEQGDSAMYLCASSRLSHGENYGYTFGSGTRLTVV.

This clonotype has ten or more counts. This CDR3 is CASSEDLMERFF. CDR3 sequence (DNA): TGCGCCAGCAGCGAGGACTTGATGGAGAGGTTCTTC. This sequence joins TRBV5-1 and TRBJ2-1; D is perhaps TRBD2 (5 bases). The CDR3 covers 12 residues. V lost 4 bases and J lost 15, with 17 bases in between. Germline values: CDR1 SGHRS, CDR2 YFSETQ.

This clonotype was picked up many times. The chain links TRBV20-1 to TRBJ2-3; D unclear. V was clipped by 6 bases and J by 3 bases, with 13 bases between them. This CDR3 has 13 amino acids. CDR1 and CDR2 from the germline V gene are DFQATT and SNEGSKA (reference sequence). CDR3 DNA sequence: TGCAGTGCCGACGAACGAGGAACAGATACGCAGTATTTT. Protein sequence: CSADERGTDTQYF.